These T cell receptor beta chains were read from a single sample in a study of Ad26.COV2.S vaccination and SARS-CoV-2 variants. Produced via immunoSEQ multiplex PCR; TCRdb's table is partial and in-frame only. The repertoire holds around 300,000 clones, with around 88% as singletons. The specimen was peripheral blood, collected in a trial of Ad26.COV2.S vaccine versus placebo. Every receptor here comes from a person between 18 and 65 years old who received the Ad26.COV2.S COVID-19 vaccine or a placebo. The CDR3 runs from the conserved cysteine through the conserved F or W. A D gene is named only where the DNA matches it firmly. Only some rows state a clone size, as once, few, many or a class for expanded clones.

j_call	cdr3_length	clone_size	d_call	v_call	cdr3_nt	cdr3_aa
TRBJ1-1	16	.	.	TRBV6-2/TRBV6-3	TGTGCCAGCAGTTTTACCCCGATGACGGGACGGACTGAAGCTTTCTTT	CASSFTPMTGRTEAFF
TRBJ1-1	14	.	.	TRBV27	TGTGCCAGCAGTCCCAGTCGGGGAGGGACTGAAGCTTTCTTT	CASSPSRGGTEAFF
TRBJ1-1	15	.	.	TRBV7-2	TGTGCCAGCAGCTTCAGGACCACAGGGTCCTCTGAAGCTTTCTTT	CASSFRTTGSSEAFF
TRBJ2-7	13	.	.	TRBV6-5	TGTGCCAGCAGCCACAGTAGCTCCTACGAGCAGTACTTC	CASSHSSSYEQYF
TRBJ2-6	16	.	.	TRBV27	TGTGCCAGCAGTTTAGAAATGGTACGAGGGGCCAACGTCCTGACTTTC	CASSLEMVRGANVLTF
TRBJ2-5	16	once	TRBD2	TRBV5-1	TGCGCCAGCAGCTTGGTTCGGCGGGGGGGCCGAGAGACCCAGTACTTC	CASSLVRRGGRETQYF
TRBJ1-5	18	.	TRBD1	TRBV4-1	TGCGCCAGCAGCCAACCCCGGACAGGGGGCTTGGGCAATCAGCCCCAGCATTTT	CASSQPRTGGLGNQPQHF
TRBJ2-3	15	.	TRBD2	TRBV14	TGTGCCAGCAGCCAGGGACTAGCGGGCACAGATACGCAGTATTTT	CASSQGLAGTDTQYF
TRBJ2-7	16	once	.	TRBV4-2	TGTGCCAGCAGCCCTGGGATCGGGGGCCGCACCTACGAGCAGTACTTC	CASSPGIGGRTYEQYF
TRBJ2-1	16	.	TRBD2	TRBV5-1	TGCGCCAGCAGCCTGGCGGGGGGCTCCAATTACAATGAGCAGTTCTTC	CASSLAGGSNYNEQFF
TRBJ1-5	13	.	.	TRBV7-9	TGTGCCAGCAGCTCTCGACAGGCTCAGCCCCAGCATTTT	CASSSRQAQPQHF
TRBJ1-3	20	few	.	TRBV5-1	TGCGCCAGCAGCTTCGCCACAGGGCCAAATTCTCCGAGCTCTGGAAACACCATATATTTT	CASSFATGPNSPSSGNTIYF
TRBJ1-1	15	.	.	TRBV4-3	TGCGCCAGCAGCCAGCTTCACGCGGAAGGCACTGAAGCTTTCTTT	CASSQLHAEGTEAFF
TRBJ1-6	16	.	TRBD1	TRBV5-1	TGCGCCAGCAGCTTAAGTACAGGGGGAAATAATTCACCCCTCCACTTT	CASSLSTGGNNSPLHF
TRBJ1-1	13	.	.	TRBV27	TGTGCCAGCAGTGCCTTCGAGAACACTGAAGCTTTCTTT	CASSAFENTEAFF
TRBJ2-1	16	.	.	TRBV5-1	TGCGCCAGCAGCTTGAGCTGGGGGGCGGACTACAATGAGCAGTTCTTC	CASSLSWGADYNEQFF
TRBJ2-7	16	.	.	TRBV19	TGTGCCAGTAGTGCAAGGACAGCTTCCCCCTATTACGAGCAGTACTTC	CASSARTASPYYEQYF
TRBJ2-1	15	.	TRBD1	TRBV7-8	TGTGCCAGCAGCCGAGACAGGGACACCTACAATGAGCAGTTCTTC	CASSRDRDTYNEQFF
TRBJ1-3	14	.	.	TRBV7-9	TGTGCCCTCACCGGGCCCGGAGGGGGAAACACCATATATTTT	CALTGPGGGNTIYF
TRBJ2-7	14	.	TRBD1	TRBV5-4	TGTGCCAGCAGCGCGGGACAGGACTCCTACGAGCAGTACTTC	CASSAGQDSYEQYF
TRBJ1-6	16	few	.	TRBV4-3	TGCGCCAGCAGCCAAGATGCTGGACACGCGGGGGTAGCCCTCCACTTT	CASSQDAGHAGVALHF
TRBJ1-2	14	.	.	TRBV4-3	TGCGCCAGCAGCCAAGAACGGCATAACTATGGCTACACCTTC	CASSQERHNYGYTF
TRBJ2-7	14	.	.	TRBV2	TGTGCCAGCATCAGGGTCGAACAGGTTTTCGAGCAGTACTTC	CASIRVEQVFEQYF
TRBJ2-6	17	.	.	TRBV18	TGTGCCAGCTCACCATCCTCAGGGTTCTCTGGGGCCAACGTCCTGACTTTC	CASSPSSGFSGANVLTF
TRBJ1-6	16	.	.	TRBV4-2	TGTGCCAGCAGCCAAGAGAGGGGTTCCTATAATTCACCCCTCCACTTT	CASSQERGSYNSPLHF
TRBJ2-1	16	.	TRBD2	TRBV7-2	TGTGCCAGCAGCTTAATGGGCCAGCGGGGGGACCCCGAGCAGTTCTTC	CASSLMGQRGDPEQFF
TRBJ2-1	14	.	TRBD2	TRBV28	TGTGCCAGCAGGGGAGCGGGAGCCTACAATGAGCAGTTCTTC	CASRGAGAYNEQFF
TRBJ2-3	15	once	.	TRBV3-1/TRBV3-2	TGTGCCAGCGGGGGGCTGCGAGGGAGGACAGATACGCAGTATTTT	CASGGLRGRTDTQYF
TRBJ1-5	15	few	TRBD1	TRBV19	TGTGCCAGTAGTGTCCAGACAGGGGGCGGGCAGCCCCAGCATTTT	CASSVQTGGGQPQHF
TRBJ1-1	17	.	.	TRBV4-3	TGCGCCAGCAGCCAAGCCGAGGAAGCGACGACGAACACTGAAGCTTTCTTT	CASSQAEEATTNTEAFF
TRBJ1-1	13	.	.	TRBV6-6	TGTGCCAGCACCAAGACCCAGAACACTGAAGCTTTCTTT	CASTKTQNTEAFF
TRBJ2-1	15	.	TRBD1	TRBV13	TGTGCCAGCAGCTTACCCGGGACAGGGTTTTCTGAGCAGTTCTTC	CASSLPGTGFSEQFF
TRBJ1-1	14	.	.	TRBV3-1/TRBV3-2	TGTGCCAGCAGCCAGTACGGGCAGAACACTGAAGCTTTCTTT	CASSQYGQNTEAFF
TRBJ2-2	18	few	.	TRBV12-2	TGTGCAAGTCGCTTAGGAATGGGACTAGCGGGCTTCACCGGGGAGCTGTTTTTT	CASRLGMGLAGFTGELFF
TRBJ2-1	16	.	TRBD2	TRBV27	TGTGCCAGCAGTTCCCGACTAGCGGGAGTGTTTGATGAGCAGTTCTTC	CASSSRLAGVFDEQFF
TRBJ2-7	16	.	TRBD1	TRBV10-3	TGTGCCATCAGTGAACCCGGGACAGGGTCATCCTACGAGCAGTACTTC	CAISEPGTGSSYEQYF
TRBJ1-1	13	.	.	TRBV18	TGTGCCAGCTCACCACCGGGGAACACTGAAGCTTTCTTT	CASSPPGNTEAFF
TRBJ2-1	12	.	.	TRBV30	TGTGCCTGGAGTGTTAAAGAGGGGAGGCAGTTCTTC	CAWSVKEGRQFF
TRBJ1-6	14	.	.	TRBV19	TGTGCCAGTAGTGGGGACGGCCAGATTTCACCCCTCCACTTT	CASSGDGQISPLHF
TRBJ1-5	15	.	.	TRBV3-1/TRBV3-2	TGTGCCAGCAGCCACGGGGGCCGGGGTGTCCAGCCCCAGCATTTT	CASSHGGRGVQPQHF
TRBJ2-6	16	.	.	TRBV5-1	TGCGCCAGCAGTCCGGGTCTCAAGGCAGGGGCCAACGTCCTGACTTTC	CASSPGLKAGANVLTF
TRBJ2-7	15	.	.	TRBV5-6	TGTGCCAGCAGCTTGGGCGACGTAAGCTCCTACGAGCAGTACTTC	CASSLGDVSSYEQYF
TRBJ1-4	14	.	TRBD1	TRBV6-6	TGTGCCAGCAGACAAGGGGGCTCGGGTGAAAAACTGTTTTTT	CASRQGGSGEKLFF
TRBJ2-6	14	.	.	TRBV18	TGTGCCAGCTCACTGGGAACTGGGGCCAACGTCCTGACTTTC	CASSLGTGANVLTF